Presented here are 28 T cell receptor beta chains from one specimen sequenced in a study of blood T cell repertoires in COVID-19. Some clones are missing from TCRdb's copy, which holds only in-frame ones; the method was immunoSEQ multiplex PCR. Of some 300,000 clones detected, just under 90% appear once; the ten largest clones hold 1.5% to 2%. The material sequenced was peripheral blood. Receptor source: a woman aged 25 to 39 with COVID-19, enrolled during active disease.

The CDR3 protein is CASSEQGATEAFF. The CDR3 DNA sequence: TGCGCCAGCAGTGAACAGGGGGCAACTGAAGCTTTCTTT. This chain joins TRBV10-2 and TRBJ1-1; 9 nucleotides align to TRBD1. The CDR3 length is 13 residues. CDR1 and CDR2 from the germline V gene are WSHSY and SAAADI. V lost 3 bases, J lost 5 bases, and 1 base stayed unmatched.

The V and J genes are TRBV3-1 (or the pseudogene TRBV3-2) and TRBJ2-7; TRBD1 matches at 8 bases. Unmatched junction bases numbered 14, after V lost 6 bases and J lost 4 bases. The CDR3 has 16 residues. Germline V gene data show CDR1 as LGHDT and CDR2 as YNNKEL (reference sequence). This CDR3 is CASRKTTGTGSYEQYF. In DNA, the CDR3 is TGTGCCAGCAGAAAAACCACCGGGACAGGCTCTTACGAGCAGTACTTC.

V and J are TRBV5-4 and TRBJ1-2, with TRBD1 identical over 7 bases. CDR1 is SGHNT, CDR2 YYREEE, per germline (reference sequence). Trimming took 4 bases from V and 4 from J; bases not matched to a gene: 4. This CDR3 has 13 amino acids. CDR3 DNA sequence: TGTGCCAGCAGCAACGACAGGGCCTATGGCTACACCTTC. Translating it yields CASSNDRAYGYTF.

CDR3 sequence: CASSTGWATEAFF. DNA for the CDR3: TGTGCCAGCAGTACAGGGTGGGCCACTGAAGCTTTCTTT. The gene calls are TRBV28 and TRBJ1-1; TRBD1 might be the D (6 bases). This CDR3 spans 13 amino acids. Germline-derived CDR1 and CDR2 are MDHEN and SYDVKM. V shed 5 bases and J shed 4 bases, with 11 bases lying between them. Filled out from reference TRBV28 and TRBJ1-1, the complete variable domain reads DVKVTQSSRYLVKRTGEKVFLECVQDMDHENMFWYRQDPGLGLRLIYFSYDVKMKEKGDIPEGYSVSREKKERFSLILESASTNQTSMYLCASSTGWATEAFFGQGTRLTVV.

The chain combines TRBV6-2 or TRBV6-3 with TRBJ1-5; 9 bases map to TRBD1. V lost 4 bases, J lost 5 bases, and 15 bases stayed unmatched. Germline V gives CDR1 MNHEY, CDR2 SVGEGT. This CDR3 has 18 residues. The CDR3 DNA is TGTGCCAGCAGTTCGCACTTTTCCGGGACAGGGCTCTATCAGCCCCAGCATTTT. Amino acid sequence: CASSSHFSGTGLYQPQHF.

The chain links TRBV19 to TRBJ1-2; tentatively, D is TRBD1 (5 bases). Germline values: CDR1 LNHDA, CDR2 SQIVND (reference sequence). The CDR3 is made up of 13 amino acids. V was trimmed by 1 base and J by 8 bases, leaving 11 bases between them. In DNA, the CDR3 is TGTGCCAGTAGTATAGCGAGGCAGGGAGGCTACACCTTC. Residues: CASSIARQGGYTF.

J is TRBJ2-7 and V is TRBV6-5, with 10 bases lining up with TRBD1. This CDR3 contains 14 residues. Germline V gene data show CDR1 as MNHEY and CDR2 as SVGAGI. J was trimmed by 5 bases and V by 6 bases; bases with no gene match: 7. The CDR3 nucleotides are TGTGCCAGCAGCCGGGACAGGGGTAGGAACGAGCAGTACGTC. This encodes CASSRDRGRNEQYV.

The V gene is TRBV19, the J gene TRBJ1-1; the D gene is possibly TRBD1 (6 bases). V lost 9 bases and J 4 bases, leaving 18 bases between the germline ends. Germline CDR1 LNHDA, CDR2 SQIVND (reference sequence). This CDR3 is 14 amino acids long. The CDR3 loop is CASTRAGASTEAFF. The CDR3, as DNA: TGTGCCAGCACCCGGGCGGGGGCGTCCACTGAAGCTTTCTTT.

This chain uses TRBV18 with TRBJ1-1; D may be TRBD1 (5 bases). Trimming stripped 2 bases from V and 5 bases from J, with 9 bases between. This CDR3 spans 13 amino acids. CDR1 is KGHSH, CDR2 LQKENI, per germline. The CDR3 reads CASSPWGGTEAFF. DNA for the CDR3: TGTGCCAGCTCACCATGGGGGGGGACTGAAGCTTTCTTT.

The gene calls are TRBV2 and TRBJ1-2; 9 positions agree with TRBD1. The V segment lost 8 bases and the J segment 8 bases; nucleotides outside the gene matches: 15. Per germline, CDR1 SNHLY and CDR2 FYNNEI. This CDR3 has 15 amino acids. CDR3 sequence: CASSQGQGPARGYTF. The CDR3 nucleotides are TGTGCCAGCTCTCAGGGACAGGGCCCGGCACGAGGCTACACCTTC.

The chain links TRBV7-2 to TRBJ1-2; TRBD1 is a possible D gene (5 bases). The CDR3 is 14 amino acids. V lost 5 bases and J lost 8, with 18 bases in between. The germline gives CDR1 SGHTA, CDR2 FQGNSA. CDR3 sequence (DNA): TGTGCCAGCAGCACAATGACAGCCTCGGGCGGCTACACCTTC. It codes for CASSTMTASGGYTF.

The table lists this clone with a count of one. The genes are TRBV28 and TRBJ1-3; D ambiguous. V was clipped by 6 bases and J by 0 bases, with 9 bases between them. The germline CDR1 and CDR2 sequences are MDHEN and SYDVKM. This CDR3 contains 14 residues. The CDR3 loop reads CASSAPSSGNTIYF. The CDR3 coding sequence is TGTGCCAGCAGCGCTCCGAGCTCTGGAAACACCATATATTTT.

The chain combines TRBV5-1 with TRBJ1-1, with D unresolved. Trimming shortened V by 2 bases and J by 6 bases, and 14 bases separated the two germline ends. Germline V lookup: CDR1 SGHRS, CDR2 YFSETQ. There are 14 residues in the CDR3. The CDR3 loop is CASSFSTRSPEAFF. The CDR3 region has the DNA TGCGCCAGCAGCTTTTCGACCCGGAGCCCTGAAGCTTTCTTT.

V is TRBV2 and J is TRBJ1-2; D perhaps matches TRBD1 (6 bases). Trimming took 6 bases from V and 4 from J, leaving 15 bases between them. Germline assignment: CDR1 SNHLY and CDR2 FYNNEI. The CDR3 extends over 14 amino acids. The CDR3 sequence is CASRQDSVIYGYTF. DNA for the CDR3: TGTGCCAGCAGGCAGGACAGCGTAATCTATGGCTACACCTTC.

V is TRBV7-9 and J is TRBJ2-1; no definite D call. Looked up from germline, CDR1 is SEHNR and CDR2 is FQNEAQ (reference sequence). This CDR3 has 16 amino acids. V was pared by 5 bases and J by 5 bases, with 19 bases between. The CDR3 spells CASSPGNLVWNNEQFF. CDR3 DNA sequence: TGTGCCAGCAGCCCCGGTAACCTAGTATGGAACAATGAGCAGTTCTTC.

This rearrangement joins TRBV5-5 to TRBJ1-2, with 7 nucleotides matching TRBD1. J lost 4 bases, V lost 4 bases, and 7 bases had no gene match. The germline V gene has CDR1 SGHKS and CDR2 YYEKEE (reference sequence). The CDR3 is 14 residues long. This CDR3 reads CASSPRGASYGYTF. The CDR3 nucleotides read TGTGCCAGCAGCCCCAGGGGGGCATCCTATGGCTACACCTTC.

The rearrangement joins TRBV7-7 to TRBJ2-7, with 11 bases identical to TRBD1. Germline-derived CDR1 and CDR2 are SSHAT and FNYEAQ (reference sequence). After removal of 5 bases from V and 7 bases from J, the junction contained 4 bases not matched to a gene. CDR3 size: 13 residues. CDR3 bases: TGTGCCAGCAGCCTCGGACAGGGGGCTGAGCAGTACTTC. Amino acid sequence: CASSLGQGAEQYF.

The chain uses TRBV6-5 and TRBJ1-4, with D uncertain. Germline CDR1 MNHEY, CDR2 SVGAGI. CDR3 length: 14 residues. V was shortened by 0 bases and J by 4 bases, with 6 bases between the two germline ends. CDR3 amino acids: CASSYSISNEKLFF. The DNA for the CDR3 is TGTGCCAGCAGTTACTCGATCAGTAATGAAAAACTGTTTTTT.

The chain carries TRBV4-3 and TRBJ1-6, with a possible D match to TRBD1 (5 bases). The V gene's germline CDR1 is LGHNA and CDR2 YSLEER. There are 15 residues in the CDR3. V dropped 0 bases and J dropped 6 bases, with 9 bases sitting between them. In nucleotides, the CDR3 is TGCGCCAGCAGCCAAGAGTCAAGGGGTAATTCACCCCTCCACTTT. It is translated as CASSQESRGNSPLHF.

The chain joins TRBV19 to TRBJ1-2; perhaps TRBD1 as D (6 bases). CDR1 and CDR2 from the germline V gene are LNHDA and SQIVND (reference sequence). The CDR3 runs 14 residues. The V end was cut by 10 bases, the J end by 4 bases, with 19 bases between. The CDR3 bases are TGTGCCACAAACCCGCAGGGGACCGGCTATGGCTACACCTTC. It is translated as CATNPQGTGYGYTF.

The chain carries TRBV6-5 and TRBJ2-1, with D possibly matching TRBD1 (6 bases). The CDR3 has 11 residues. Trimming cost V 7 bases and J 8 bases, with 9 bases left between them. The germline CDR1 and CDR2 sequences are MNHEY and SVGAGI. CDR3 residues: CASTTGYEQFF. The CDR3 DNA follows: TGTGCCAGCACTACAGGGTATGAGCAGTTCTTC.

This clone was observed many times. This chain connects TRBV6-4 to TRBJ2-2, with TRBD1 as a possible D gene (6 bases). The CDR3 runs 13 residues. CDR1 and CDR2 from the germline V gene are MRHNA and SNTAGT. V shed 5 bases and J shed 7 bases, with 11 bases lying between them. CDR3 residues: CASSPTRGGELFF. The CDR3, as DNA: TGTGCCAGCAGTCCCACCAGGGGCGGGGAGCTGTTTTTT.

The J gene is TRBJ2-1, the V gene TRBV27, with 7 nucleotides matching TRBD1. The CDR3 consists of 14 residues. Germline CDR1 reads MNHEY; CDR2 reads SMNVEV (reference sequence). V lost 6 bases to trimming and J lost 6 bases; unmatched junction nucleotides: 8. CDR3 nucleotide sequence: TGTGCCAGCAGGGACAGGATATCCCTCAATGAGCAGTTCTTC. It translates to CASRDRISLNEQFF.

CDR3 DNA sequence: TGTGCCAGCAGCTCACCCGGGACTAGCGGGGGGGCCGGAGGGGAGCTGTTTTTT. It specifies CASSSPGTSGGAGGELFF. The chain has TRBV7-8 and TRBJ2-2, with 16 bases identical to TRBD2. The CDR3 is 18 residues long. CDR1 is SGHVS and CDR2 is FQNEAQ in the germline V gene. Losses at the gene ends were 4 bases for V and 8 bases for J; bases not matched to a gene: 10.

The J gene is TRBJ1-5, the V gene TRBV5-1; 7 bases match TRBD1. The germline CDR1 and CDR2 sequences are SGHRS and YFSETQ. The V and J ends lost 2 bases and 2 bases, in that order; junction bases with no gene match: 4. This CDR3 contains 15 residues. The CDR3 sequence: CASSLGGAGNQPQHF. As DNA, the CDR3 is TGCGCCAGCAGCTTAGGGGGCGCGGGCAATCAGCCCCAGCATTTT.

As DNA, the CDR3 is TGCGCCAGCAGCTCGGAGGGCGATCAGCCCCAGCATTTT. Translating gives CASSSEGDQPQHF. The V and J genes are TRBV5-1 and TRBJ1-5; D unclear. The CDR3 sequence is 13 residues long. V lost 3 bases to trimming and J lost 5 bases, with 9 bases between them. CDR1 and CDR2 from the germline V gene are SGHRS and YFSETQ.

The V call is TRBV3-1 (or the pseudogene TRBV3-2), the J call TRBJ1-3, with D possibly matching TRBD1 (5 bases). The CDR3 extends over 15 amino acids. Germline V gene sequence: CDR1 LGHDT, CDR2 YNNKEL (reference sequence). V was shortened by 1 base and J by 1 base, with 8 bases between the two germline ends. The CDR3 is CASSQVGGSGNTIYF. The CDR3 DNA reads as TGTGCCAGCAGCCAAGTGGGGGGATCTGGAAACACCATATATTTT.

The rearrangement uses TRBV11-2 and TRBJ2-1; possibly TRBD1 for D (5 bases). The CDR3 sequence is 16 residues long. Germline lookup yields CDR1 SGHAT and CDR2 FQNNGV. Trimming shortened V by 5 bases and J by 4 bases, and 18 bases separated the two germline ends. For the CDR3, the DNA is TGTGCCAGCAGCCCCGGGCTTGGGGCTAGTTACAATGAGCAGTTCTTC. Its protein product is CASSPGLGASYNEQFF.